This T cell receptor beta chain comes out of a study of Graves' ophthalmopathy and Graves' hyperthyroidism. With regard to this clonotype: Its antigen remains unidentified.

Germline-derived CDR1 and CDR2 are SQVTM and ANQGSEA. Trimming pared 0 bases from V and 6 bases from J, leaving 21 bases between. This CDR3 region has 16 residues. Findings of the study overall: Both a 70.59% sensitivity and an approximately 72% specificity characterized the model's predictions of ophthalmopathy progression. Discrimination between ophthalmopathy and stable hyperthyroidism by a 13-signature model showed more than 85% sensitivity and 75% to 84% specificity. In blood, most expanded thyroid clonotypes above 0.001 frequency were also detected.

CDR3 regions of TCR beta were amplified from RNA transcripts. The workflow started with a first-round RT-PCR run with HTBI primers and then moved on to a second-round multiplex PCR. TCRdb re-called the multiplex PCR reads with MiXCR, one entry per CDR3 protein. The data contain about 700,000 distinct CDR3 sequences, 40% of them seen just once; the ten biggest clones take up 35% to 55%. The sample comprised peripheral blood. V is TRBV29-1 and J is TRBJ2-7; possibly TRBD1 for D (6 bases). The TCR sequence derives from an adult man with Graves' ophthalmopathy. The CDR3 here is CSVEEPAWDKRAEQYF. The DNA for the CDR3 is TGCAGCGTTGAAGAGCCCGCGTGGGACAAACGGGCCGAGCAGTACTTC.